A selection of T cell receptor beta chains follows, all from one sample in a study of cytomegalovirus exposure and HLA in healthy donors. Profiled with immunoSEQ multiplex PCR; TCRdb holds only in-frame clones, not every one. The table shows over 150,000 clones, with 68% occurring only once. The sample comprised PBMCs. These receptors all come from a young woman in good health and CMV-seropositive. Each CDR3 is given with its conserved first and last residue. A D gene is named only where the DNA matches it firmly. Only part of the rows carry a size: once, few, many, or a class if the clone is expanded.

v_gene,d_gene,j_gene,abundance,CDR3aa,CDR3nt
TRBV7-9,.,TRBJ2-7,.,CASSSAGSYEQYF,TGTGCCAGCAGCTCCGCCGGGAGTTACGAGCAGTACTTC
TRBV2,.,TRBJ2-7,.,CATPGTPYEQYF,TGTGCCACCCCCGGGACACCCTACGAGCAGTACTTC
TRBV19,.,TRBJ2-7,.,CASSDTQGSEQYF,TGTGCCAGTAGTGATACACAGGGTTCCGAGCAGTACTTC
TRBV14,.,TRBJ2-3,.,CASSQGTIPGTDTQYF,TGTGCCAGCAGCCAAGGGACTATTCCCGGCACAGATACGCAGTATTTT
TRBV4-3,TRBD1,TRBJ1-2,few,CASSQDHTGGDGYTF,TGCGCCAGCAGCCAAGATCATACAGGGGGTGATGGCTACACCTTC
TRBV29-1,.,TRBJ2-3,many,CSAGAGESTDTQYF,TGCAGCGCGGGGGCGGGAGAGAGCACAGATACGCAGTATTTT
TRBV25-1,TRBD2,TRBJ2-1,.,CASSEPGAGAYNEQFF,TGTGCCAGCAGTGAGCCAGGAGCGGGGGCCTACAATGAGCAGTTCTTC
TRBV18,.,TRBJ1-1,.,CASSPQGVAEAFF,TGTGCCAGCTCACCACAGGGGGTCGCTGAAGCTTTCTTT
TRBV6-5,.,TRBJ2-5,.,CASSYFPGKETQYF,TGTGCCAGCAGTTACTTTCCGGGGAAAGAGACCCAGTACTTC
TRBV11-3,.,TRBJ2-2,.,CASSPPGGHRNTGELFF,TGTGCCAGCAGCCCCCCTGGGGGACATCGTAACACCGGGGAGCTGTTTTTT
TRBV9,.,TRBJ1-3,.,CASSVGLSGNTIYF,TGTGCCAGCAGCGTAGGACTCTCTGGAAACACCATATATTTT
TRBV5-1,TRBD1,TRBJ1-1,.,CASGRQGNTEAFF,TGCGCCAGTGGACGACAGGGGAACACTGAAGCTTTCTTT
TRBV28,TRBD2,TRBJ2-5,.,CASSYIIEGLTLSFLETQYF,TGTGCCAGCAGTTATATTATTGAGGGACTAACACTTTCTTTCCTGGAGACCCAGTACTTC
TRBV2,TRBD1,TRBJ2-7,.,CASSDGDRASLVEQYF,TGTGCCAGCAGTGATGGGGACAGGGCCTCTTTGGTCGAGCAGTACTTC
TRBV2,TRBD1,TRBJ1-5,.,CASSEGQGNQPQHF,TGTGCCAGCAGTGAGGGACAGGGGAATCAGCCCCAGCATTTT
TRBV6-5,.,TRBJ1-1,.,CASSRTQNTEAFF,TGTGCCAGCAGCCGGACACAGAACACTGAAGCTTTCTTT
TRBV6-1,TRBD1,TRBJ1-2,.,CASSKPGQGDYGYTF,TGTGCCAGCAGTAAGCCGGGACAGGGTGACTATGGCTACACCTTC
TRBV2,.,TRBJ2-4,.,CASREGELAKNIQYF,TGTGCCAGCAGAGAGGGGGAACTAGCCAAAAACATTCAGTACTTC
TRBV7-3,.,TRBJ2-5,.,CASSMTDQETQYF,TGTGCCAGCAGCATGACAGACCAAGAGACCCAGTACTTC
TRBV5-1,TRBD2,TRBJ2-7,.,CASSLASGIRPYEQYF,TGCGCCAGCAGCTTGGCTAGCGGGATAAGACCCTACGAGCAGTACTTC
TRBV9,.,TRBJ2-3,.,CASSANSDTQYF,TGTGCCAGCAGCGCCAACTCGGATACGCAGTATTTT
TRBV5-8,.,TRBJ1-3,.,CASSDVRTAGNTIYF,TGTGCCAGCAGCGACGTTCGGACAGCTGGAAACACCATATATTTT
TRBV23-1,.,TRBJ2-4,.,CASSQYRRRLAKNIQYF,TGCGCCAGCAGTCAATATCGGCGGAGATTAGCCAAAAACATTCAGTACTTC
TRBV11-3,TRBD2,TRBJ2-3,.,CASSRGGGATDTQYF,TGTGCCAGCAGCAGAGGCGGGGGGGCGACAGATACGCAGTATTTT
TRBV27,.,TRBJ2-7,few,CASSPGDMLGEQYF,TGTGCCAGCAGTCCAGGGGACATGCTTGGCGAGCAGTACTTC
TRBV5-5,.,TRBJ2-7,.,CASSLGASPPSPYEQYF,TGTGCCAGCAGCTTGGGGGCTAGCCCCCCCTCCCCATACGAGCAGTACTTC
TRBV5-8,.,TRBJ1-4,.,CASSLGLSDTTNEKLFF,TGTGCCAGCAGCTTGGGGCTATCAGACACAACTAATGAAAAACTGTTTTTT
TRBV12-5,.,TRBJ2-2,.,CASGLQGATGELFF,TGTGCTAGTGGTTTGCAGGGCGCCACCGGGGAGCTGTTTTTT
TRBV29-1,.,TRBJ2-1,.,CSVARSYNEQFF,TGCAGCGTTGCCCGCTCCTACAATGAGCAGTTCTTC
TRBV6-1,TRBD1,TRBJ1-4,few,CASSRDRVDEKLFF,TGTGCCAGCAGTAGGGACAGGGTCGATGAAAAACTGTTTTTT
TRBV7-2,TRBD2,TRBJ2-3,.,CASSLTGGGEIDTQYF,TGTGCCAGCAGCTTAACTGGCGGGGGGGAGATAGATACGCAGTATTTT
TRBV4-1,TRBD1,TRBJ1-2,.,CASSQDGTGRQYGYTF,TGCGCCAGCAGCCAAGACGGGACAGGGCGGCAGTATGGCTACACCTTC